These 28 T cell receptor beta chains share one sample of origin, sequenced in a study of CD8+ T cells in alopecia areata (dated 2018 in TCRdb). Libraries were made using the immunoSEQ multiplex PCR assay. RNA was extracted from all samples and reverse transcribed into cDNA as template for TCR sequencing. What TCRdb holds here is the immuneACCESS table cut down to in-frame rearrangements. Part of the clones is not present; checked against another copy, under half of the missing clones reflect an unresolved V gene, and the others are unexplained. This sample has roughly 260,000 clones, none of them a singleton. In total, the top ten clones hold approximately 1.2% of the sample. Pooled mouse cutaneous lymph node cells were stained for CD4, CD8alpha, NKG2D, NKG2ACE and other markers and were then sorted on a BD Influx. The sequencing sample was made of CD4+ T cells sorted from a lymph node. The receptor source for this set is a C3H/HeJ mouse with alopecia areata. The strain's MHC haplotype is H2-k.

Remarks on this clone: Genes and germline come from the mouse. The DNA ends 4 residues before the CDR3 does, and the rest of the CDR3 is filled in from the germline J gene. The rearrangement links TRBV5 to TRBJ2-7; the match to TRBD2 covers 8 bases. Germline assignment: CDR1 LGHNA and CDR2 YNLKQL (reference sequence). The CDR3 sequence is 15 residues long. J lost 0 bases, V lost 3 bases, and 4 bases had no gene match. The DNA read from the CDR3 is TGTGCCAGCAGCCACCTACTGGGGGCCTCCTAT. Translating it yields CASSHLLGASY. The whole CDR3 protein reads CASSHLLGASYEQYF.

This clone was recorded a few times. Each gene name is a mouse one. The DNA read from the CDR3 is TGTGCCAGCAGCTTAGGGGGGGCGAGGGCT. Amino acids: CASSLGGARA. The entire CDR3 is CASSLGGARAEQFF. The chain carries TRBV3 and TRBJ2-1; D is possibly TRBD2 (7 bases). The read is 4 residues too short to cover the CDR3 end, so that end is filled in from the germline J gene. CDR3 length equals 14 residues. The V gene's germline CDR1 is SNHLY and CDR2 FYNGKV (reference sequence).

A few counts support this clone. Genes and germline are mouse. Read sequence stops 4 residues before the CDR3 end, and the germline J gene provides the missing end. V and J are TRBV17 and TRBJ2-5; 9 bases match TRBD2. CDR3 length equals 15 residues. V shed 5 bases, J shed 0 bases, and the junction held 3 bases outside the gene matches. Germline V lookup: CDR1 MNHDT, CDR2 YYDKIL. Incomplete CDR3 DNA: TGTGCTAGCAGTGGGGACTGGGTTAACCAAGAC. The encoded protein is CASSGDWVNQD. The full CDR3 is CASSGDWVNQDTQYF.

A word on this clone: The listed genes are named as in mouse. The observed sequence ends 4 residues before the CDR3 terminus, with the missing tail filled in from the germline J gene. The chain links TRBV13-3 to TRBJ2-7; 9 positions agree with TRBD2. The CDR3 has 15 residues. The ends lost 4 bases at V and 0 bases at J; junction bases unmatched: 5. Germline-derived CDR1 and CDR2 are NNHDY and SYVADS. The sequenced part of the CDR3 DNA is TGTGCCAGCAGTCCGAACTGGGGGGTCTCCTAT. Translation: CASSPNWGVSY. The entire CDR3 reads CASSPNWGVSYEQYF.

With respect to this clone: Mouse names are used for the genes. The CDR3 end lies 4 residues beyond the end of the read and is filled in from the germline J gene. The J gene is TRBJ2-5, the V gene TRBV14; D is perhaps TRBD2 (6 bases). This CDR3 region has 12 residues. The germline CDR1 and CDR2 sequences are SGHDT and FRDEAV. CDR3 DNA, as far as it was read: TGTGCCAGCAGAGTGGGGGAAGAC. It yields the protein CASRVGED. The entire CDR3 is CASRVGEDTQYF.

This clone was seen a few times. Mouse gene names apply. The CDR3 end is not reached by the read, which stops 3 residues before it; the germline J gene fills it in. V is TRBV13-1 and J is TRBJ1-6, with 10 bases that match TRBD1. TRBJ1-6 is an ORF, with its function uncertain. Germline V CDR1 and CDR2: NSHNY, SYGAGN. The V and J ends lost 4 bases and 6 bases, in that order; junction bases with no gene match: 10. This CDR3 has 17 amino acids. The CDR3 bases that were read are TGTGCCAGCAGTTCCCTCCCGGACAGGGGGGGTAATTCGCCC. It is translated as CASSSLPDRGGNSP. The whole CDR3 is CASSSLPDRGGNSPLYF.

This clone was found a few times. Germline and genes here are mouse. The DNA ends 4 residues before the CDR3 does, and the rest of the CDR3 is filled in from the germline J gene. The chain is built from TRBV1 and TRBJ2-7; 11 nucleotides agree with TRBD2. The CDR3 has 15 residues. CDR1 NSQYPW and CDR2 LRSPGD come from the germline V gene (reference sequence). The covered CDR3 bases are TGCACCTGCAGTGCGCAACTGGGGGGGCGCGAT. It specifies CTCSAQLGGRD. The full CDR3 is CTCSAQLGGRDEQYF. Full variable domain (remainder filled in from reference TRBV1 and TRBJ2-7): VTLLEQNPRWRLVPRGQAVNLRCILKNSQYPWMSWYQQDLQKQLQWLFTLRSPGDKEVKSLPGADYLATRVTDTELRLQVANMSQGRTLYCTCSAQLGGRDEQYFGPGTRLTVL.

A remark on this clone: Genes and germline come from the mouse. The sequenced fragment ends 4 residues before the CDR3 boundary, so the rest is inferred from the germline J gene. This chain joins TRBV1 and TRBJ2-1; the D gene is possibly TRBD2 (6 bases). Germline assignment: CDR1 NSQYPW and CDR2 LRSPGD (reference sequence). Trimming took off 0 bases at V and 3 bases at J, with 12 bases between the two ends. The CDR3 is 16 amino acids. CDR3: CTCSADHGWGYAEQFF. The covered CDR3 bases are TGCACCTGCAGTGCAGATCATGGCTGGGGCTATGCT.

Worth noting for this clone: A much larger clone sits a single nucleotide away, making a read error possible. Mouse gene names and germline throughout. The read finishes 4 residues shy of the CDR3 end, and the germline J gene is used to complete it. J is TRBJ2-1 and V is TRBV24; the match to TRBD1 covers 7 bases. V lost 6 bases, J lost 2 bases, and 4 bases stayed unmatched. The CDR3 is 14 amino acids. Per the germline V gene, CDR1 is KGHTA and CDR2 is FRNEEI. Partial CDR3 DNA: TGTGCCAGCAGGCCCGGGACAGACTATGCT. As protein: CASRPGTDYA. The full CDR3 protein reads CASRPGTDYAEQFF.

Remarks on this clone: Here the gene names and germline are mouse. The sequence runs out 4 residues before the end of the CDR3; the remainder is reconstructed from the germline J gene. V is TRBV5 and J is TRBJ2-5, with D possibly being TRBD1 (7 bases). Germline V gene lookup returns CDR1 LGHNA and CDR2 YNLKQL (reference sequence). This CDR3 is 15 amino acids long. Between the trimmed V and J ends, which lost 1 base and 1 base, there was a span of 9 bases. CDR3 sequence: CASSQVGGDQDTQYF. Partial CDR3 DNA: TGTGCCAGCAGCCAAGTAGGGGGCGACCAAGAC.

Note on this clone: The gene names here belong to mouse. The sample carries other DNA sequences with the same CDR3. CDR3 region: CASSRQGGNTEVFF. The CDR3 bases that were read are TGTGCCAGCAGTCGACAGGGCGGGAACACA. The chain is built from TRBV19 and TRBJ1-1, with 7 nucleotides matching TRBD1. The read halts 4 residues ahead of the CDR3 end, with the missing end drawn from the germline J gene. V shed 4 bases and J 1 base; nucleotides not matched to a gene: 4. This CDR3 contains 14 residues. CDR1 is FNHDT and CDR2 is SITEND in the germline V gene (reference sequence).

The sample holds a few counts of this clone. Germline and genes here are mouse. From the germline J gene comes the end of the CDR3, since the read stops 4 residues before it. V and J are TRBV29 and TRBJ2-1; D is possibly TRBD1 (6 bases). This CDR3 has 13 amino acids. Germline CDR1 is MSHET and CDR2 is SYDVDS. This CDR3 is CASSLTGRAEQFF. CDR3 DNA, as far as it was read: TGTGCTAGCAGTTTAACAGGGAGGGCT.

With regard to this clone: Germline and genes: mouse. Read data end 4 residues before the CDR3 end; the end is taken from the germline J gene. V is TRBV1 and J is TRBJ2-1, with D perhaps TRBD1 (6 bases). CDR1 and CDR2 from the germline V gene are NSQYPW and LRSPGD (reference sequence). There are 13 residues in the CDR3. This CDR3 is CTCSALRGAEQFF. The DNA read from the CDR3 is TGCACCTGCAGTGCCCTGAGGGGGGCT.

Comments on this clone: All gene names here are mouse names. The observed sequence ends 4 residues before the CDR3 terminus, with the missing tail filled in from the germline J gene. This chain uses TRBV13-3 with TRBJ2-4, with D tentatively TRBD1 (6 bases). Germline loops: CDR1 NNHDY, CDR2 SYVADS. V was trimmed by 4 bases and J by 2 bases, leaving 8 bases between them. The CDR3 sequence is 13 residues long. The sequenced part of the CDR3 DNA is TGTGCCAGCAGTTGGGACAATCAAAAC. It translates to CASSWDNQN. The whole CDR3 reads CASSWDNQNTLYF.

This clone has only a few counts. Germline and genes: mouse. Different DNA sequences within this sample yield the same CDR3. CDR3 DNA, as far as it was read: TGTGCCAGCAGCCAAGGGGGGGGGAGTGCAGAA. This sequence encodes CASSQGGGSAE. The CDR3 as a whole reads CASSQGGGSAETLYF. J is TRBJ2-3 and V is TRBV5, with 7 bases aligning to TRBD2. Read data end 4 residues before the CDR3 end; the end is taken from the germline J gene. The ends lost 1 base at V and 0 bases at J; junction bases unmatched: 1. The CDR3 has 15 amino acids. Germline CDR1 LGHNA, CDR2 YNLKQL (reference sequence).

This clone was counted only a few times. The genes are named according to mouse. The read ends 4 residues shy of where the CDR3 ends; the end is completed using the germline J gene. Other nucleotide sequences from this sample produce the same CDR3. This chain connects TRBV19 to TRBJ1-1, with D hard to call. V dropped 1 base and J dropped 1 base, with 5 bases sitting between them. The CDR3 is 13 amino acids. The germline CDR1 and CDR2 sequences are FNHDT and SITEND (reference sequence). CDR3 sequence: CASSISRNTEVFF. The sequenced CDR3 bases are TGTGCCAGCAGTATAAGCAGAAACACA.

This clone showed up just a few times. The genes are named according to mouse. The read ends 4 residues before the CDR3 terminus; that terminus is restored from the germline J gene. The gene calls are TRBV14 and TRBJ2-7, with a tentative D call TRBD2 (5 bases). Germline V gives CDR1 SGHDT, CDR2 FRDEAV. The CDR3 runs 15 residues. Trimming took off 1 base at V and 0 bases at J, with 11 bases between the two ends. CDR3 sequence reads: CASSFSSGSSYEQYF. The part of the CDR3 DNA that was read is TGTGCCAGCAGTTTCAGCTCTGGGAGCTCCTAT. Complete variable domain (other parts from reference TRBV14 and TRBJ2-7): EAGVTQSPRYAVLQEGQAVSFWCDPISGHDTLYWYQQPRDQGPQLLVYFRDEAVIDNSQLPSDRFSAVRPKGTNSTLKIQSAKQGDTATYLCASSFSSGSSYEQYFGPGTRLTVL.

This clone came up a few times. The gene names here belong to mouse. Coverage ceases 4 residues before the CDR3 finishes, and the germline J gene fills in the end. The chain links TRBV14 to TRBJ2-5; 12 bases match TRBD1. Germline V gene sequence: CDR1 SGHDT, CDR2 FRDEAV. This CDR3 contains 17 residues. J was trimmed by 1 base and V by 3 bases; bases with no gene match: 6. CDR3 amino acids: CASSWGTGGAYQDTQYF. CDR3 DNA (partial): TGTGCCAGCAGTTGGGGGACAGGGGGCGCTTACCAAGAC.

A note on this clone: Mouse gene names and germline throughout. The CDR3 end lies 4 residues beyond the end of the read and is filled in from the germline J gene. The V call is TRBV1, the J call TRBJ2-2; TRBD2 matches 7 bases. The CDR3 sequence is 16 residues long. J was trimmed by 0 bases and V by 3 bases; bases with no gene match: 4. Germline V gene sequence: CDR1 NSQYPW, CDR2 LRSPGD (reference sequence). Partial CDR3 DNA: TGCACCTGCAGTGCCCCCTGGGGGTCAAACACCGGG. Its translation: CTCSAPWGSNTG. The complete CDR3 protein is CTCSAPWGSNTGQLYF.

This clone was seen ten or more times. Mouse gene names apply. Read sequence stops 4 residues before the CDR3 end, and the germline J gene provides the missing end. The chain combines TRBV14 with TRBJ2-5; 8 bases are a match to TRBD1. V lost 4 bases and J lost 1; bases outside the gene matches: 5. Germline assignment: CDR1 SGHDT and CDR2 FRDEAV. The CDR3 sequence is 15 residues long. This CDR3 is CASSPTGVDQDTQYF. CDR3 bases read: TGTGCCAGCAGTCCGACAGGGGTGGACCAAGAC.

In regard to this clone: The germline and genes are mouse ones. The sequenced fragment ends 4 residues before the CDR3 boundary, so the rest is inferred from the germline J gene. V is TRBV31 and J is TRBJ2-2; 10 positions agree with TRBD1. This CDR3 is built from 16 residues. CDR1 is GKSSPN and CDR2 is SITVG in the germline V gene. V was clipped by 3 bases and J by 2 bases; unmatched bases: 6. The CDR3 is CAWSYRDRGNTGQLYF. The covered CDR3 bases are TGTGCCTGGAGCTACCGGGACAGGGGTAACACCGGG. The entire variable domain, with the rest obtained from reference TRBV31 and TRBJ2-2, is as follows: AQTIHQWPVAEIKAVGSPLSLGCTIKGKSSPNLYWYWQATGGTLQQLFYSITVGQVESVVQLNLSASRPKDDQFILSTEKLLLSHSGFYLCAWSYRDRGNTGQLYFGEGSKLTVL.

The sample holds a few counts of this clone. The genes and germline here are from mouse. From the germline J gene comes the end of the CDR3, since the read stops 4 residues before it. The chain links TRBV1 to TRBJ2-7, with unresolved D. Trimming stripped 1 base from V and 0 bases from J, with 10 bases between. The CDR3 is made up of 15 amino acids. Germline V CDR1 and CDR2: NSQYPW, LRSPGD (reference sequence). Incomplete CDR3 DNA: TGCACCTGCAGTGCAGGGTCAAAAAGCTCCTAT. Its protein is CTCSAGSKSSY. Given in full, the CDR3 is CTCSAGSKSSYEQYF.

This clone appeared a few times. Gene names refer to mouse genes. Other DNA sequences in the same sample also yield this CDR3. CDR3 in amino acids: CASSLDWGNYAEQFF. The CDR3 bases that were read are TGTGCCAGCAGTCTGGACTGGGGGAACTATGCT. The chain combines TRBV14 with TRBJ2-1; TRBD2 matches 10 bases. Sequencing ends 4 residues short of the CDR3 end; the germline J gene provides the rest. Germline-derived CDR1 and CDR2 are SGHDT and FRDEAV. CDR3 length equals 15 residues. With V trimmed by 4 bases and J by 1 base, 2 bases remained unmatched.

At least ten counts were recorded for this clone. Gene names and germline match the mouse. The covered CDR3 bases are TGTGCCAGCAGTTTGACAGGGGCTGCT. Protein sequence: CASSLTGAA. The complete CDR3 protein is CASSLTGAAEQFF. The gene calls are TRBV14 and TRBJ2-1, with TRBD1 identical over 8 bases. The read ends 4 residues before the CDR3 terminus; that terminus is restored from the germline J gene. Looked up from germline, CDR1 is SGHDT and CDR2 is FRDEAV. The length of the CDR3 is 13 residues. V shed 2 bases and J 6 bases; nucleotides not matched to a gene: 1.

Turning to this clone: Gene names and germline match the mouse. The CDR3 bases that were read are TGTGCCAGCAGTAAGACAGTTTCCTATAATTCGCCC. It yields the protein CASSKTVSYNSP. The entire CDR3 protein reads CASSKTVSYNSPLYF. V is TRBV19 and J is TRBJ1-6, with D perhaps TRBD1 (5 bases). The DNA ends 3 residues before the CDR3 does, and the rest of the CDR3 is filled in from the germline J gene. TRBJ1-6 is flagged as an ORF with uncertain function. V was pared by 3 bases and J by 0 bases, with 7 bases between. The CDR3 consists of 15 residues. Germline CDR1 FNHDT, CDR2 SITEND (reference sequence).

This clone was counted many times. Gene names are mouse gene names. The CDR3 end falls 4 residues outside the read, so it is completed with the germline J gene. The rearrangement uses TRBV12-1 and TRBJ1-2, with TRBD1 matching 12 bases. Per germline, CDR1 SGHSN and CDR2 HYEKVE. After removal of 2 bases from V and 4 bases from J, the junction contained 4 bases not matched to a gene. The CDR3 is made up of 15 amino acids. The CDR3 protein is CASSRPGQGASDYTF. CDR3 DNA (partial): TGTGCCAGCTCTCGACCGGGACAGGGGGCCTCC.

This clone was seen only a few times. Gene names and germline match the mouse. The read terminates 4 residues before the CDR3 end, so the remaining end is supplied by the germline J gene. The chain carries TRBV31 and TRBJ2-3; the D gene is possibly TRBD2 (6 bases). The CDR3 is 16 residues long. CDR1 and CDR2 from the germline V gene are GKSSPN and SITVG. V lost 0 bases to trimming and J lost 0 bases, with 13 bases between them. The sequenced CDR3 bases are TGTGCCTGGAGTCTGCGGGGGGTCCCTAGTGCAGAA. Translating it yields CAWSLRGVPSAE. The whole CDR3 protein reads CAWSLRGVPSAETLYF.

In its sample, this clone was seen a few times. Gene names follow the mouse nomenclature. The read comes to an end 4 residues before the CDR3 does, leaving the germline J gene to fill in the end. This sequence joins TRBV13-2 and TRBJ2-1; D is possibly TRBD2 (5 bases). The germline gives CDR1 NNHNN, CDR2 SYGAGS (reference sequence). This CDR3 has 14 residues. Trimming left V 7 bases short and J 3 bases short, with 14 bases between. CDR3 loop: CASWRVGIYAEQFF. CDR3 DNA, as far as it was read: TGTGCCAGCTGGAGGGTGGGGATCTATGCT.